This entry is about one T cell receptor beta chain. Its target is unknown. TCRdb ran MiXCR on the 5' RACE reads and lists one entry per CDR3 protein. The sample lists 200,000 to 300,000 distinct CDR3 sequences, roughly 10% occurring once. The record originates from a study of CD8 T cells in ankylosing spondylitis. Study-level findings and limits: Significant enrichment of disease-linked clones was reportedly seen in matched ankylosing spondylitis synovial fluid. One TCR beta motif, made up of roughly eight highly homologous variants, appeared characteristic of ankylosing spondylitis blood. Previously reported in reactive arthritis synovial fluid and blood were some of the motif variants.

The CDR3 sequence is 14 residues long. Germline CDR1 reads KGHSH; CDR2 reads LQKENI. V was clipped by 4 bases and J by 2 bases, with 9 bases between them. The sequence came from a male donor with ankylosing spondylitis or in good health (not recorded which). Sequencing was carried out using blood, either unsorted or a sorted T cell fraction (not recorded which). This sequence joins TRBV18 and TRBJ1-3, with D possibly matching TRBD1 (6 bases). The CDR3 nucleotides are TGTGCCAGCTCACGGACAGAGGCTGGAAACACCATATATTTT. Amino acids: CASSRTEAGNTIYF.